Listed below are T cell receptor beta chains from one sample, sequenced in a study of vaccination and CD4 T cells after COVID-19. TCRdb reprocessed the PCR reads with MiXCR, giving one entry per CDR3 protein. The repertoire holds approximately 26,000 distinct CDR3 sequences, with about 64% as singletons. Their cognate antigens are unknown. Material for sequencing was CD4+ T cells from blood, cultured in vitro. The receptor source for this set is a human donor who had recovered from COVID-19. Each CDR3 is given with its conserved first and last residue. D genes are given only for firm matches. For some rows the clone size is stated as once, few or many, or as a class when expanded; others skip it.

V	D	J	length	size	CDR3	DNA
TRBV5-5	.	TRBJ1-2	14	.	CASSLEWNPAGYTF	TGTGCCAGCAGCTTGGAATGGAACCCGGCGGGCTACACCTTC
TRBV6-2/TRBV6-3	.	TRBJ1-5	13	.	CASSPPDKVPQHF	TGTGCCAGCAGCCCACCAGACAAGGTGCCCCAGCATTTT
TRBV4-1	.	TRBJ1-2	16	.	CASSQDGSVGWRGYTF	TGCGCCAGCAGCCAAGATGGGTCCGTGGGATGGCGCGGCTACACCTTC
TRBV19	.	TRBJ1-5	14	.	CASSPGLPDQPQHF	TGTGCCAGTAGTCCGGGGCTACCAGATCAGCCCCAGCATTTT
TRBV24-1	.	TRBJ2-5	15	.	CATSDPAEAQETQYF	TGTGCCACCAGTGATCCTGCGGAGGCTCAAGAGACCCAGTACTTC
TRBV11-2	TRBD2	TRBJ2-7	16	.	CASSLVRGGSRYEQYF	TGTGCCAGCAGCTTAGTCCGGGGCGGGAGTCGCTACGAGCAGTACTTC
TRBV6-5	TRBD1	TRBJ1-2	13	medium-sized	CASSSTGDYGYTF	TGTGCCAGCAGTTCTACAGGGGACTATGGCTACACCTTC
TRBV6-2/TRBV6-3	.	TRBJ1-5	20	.	CASSYSVEGVRYYGNQPQHF	TGTGCCAGCAGTTACTCGGTGGAGGGGGTTAGATATTACGGCAATCAGCCCCAGCATTTT
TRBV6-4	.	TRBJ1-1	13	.	CASSAKRNTEAFF	TGTGCCAGCAGTGCGAAGAGGAACACTGAAGCTTTCTTT
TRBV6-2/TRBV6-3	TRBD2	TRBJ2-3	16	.	CASSGLAGGGTDTQYF	TGTGCCAGCAGTGGACTAGCGGGAGGTGGCACAGATACGCAGTATTTT
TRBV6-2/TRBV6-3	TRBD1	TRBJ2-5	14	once	CATSTGVRAETQYF	TGTGCCACCAGCACAGGGGTTAGGGCAGAGACCCAGTACTTC
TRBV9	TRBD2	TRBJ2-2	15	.	CASSPSGGPTGELFF	TGTGCCAGCAGCCCATCGGGAGGGCCCACCGGGGAGCTGTTTTTT
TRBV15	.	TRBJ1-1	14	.	CATSRDLGNTEAFF	TGTGCCACCAGCAGAGATCTGGGGAACACTGAAGCTTTCTTT
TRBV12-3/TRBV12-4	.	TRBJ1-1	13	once	CASSFFGGAEAFF	TGTGCCAGCAGTTTCTTCGGGGGTGCGGAAGCTTTCTTT
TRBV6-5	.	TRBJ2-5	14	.	CASSYRAAGETQYF	TGTGCCAGCAGTTACCGGGCGGCCGGGGAGACCCAGTACTTC
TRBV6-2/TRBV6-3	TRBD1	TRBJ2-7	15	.	CASSSSGTGAYEQYF	TGTGCCAGCAGCTCGTCTGGGACAGGGGCCTACGAGCAGTACTTC
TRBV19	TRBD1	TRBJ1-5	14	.	CASSNPRGREPQHF	TGTGCCAGTTCCAACCCCAGGGGGAGAGAGCCCCAGCATTTT
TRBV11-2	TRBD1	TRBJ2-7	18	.	CASSPRVGGQGGSYEQYF	TGTGCCAGCAGTCCCAGGGTCGGGGGACAGGGAGGATCCTACGAGCAGTACTTC
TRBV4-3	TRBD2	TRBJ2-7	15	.	CASSQELATTYEQYF	TGCGCCAGCAGCCAAGAACTAGCGACTACCTACGAGCAGTACTTC
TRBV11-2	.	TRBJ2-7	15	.	CASSHLRRSSYEQYF	TGTGCCAGCAGCCATTTAAGGAGGAGCTCCTACGAGCAGTACTTC
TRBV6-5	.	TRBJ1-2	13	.	CASSSGTAIGYTF	TGTGCCAGCAGTTCCGGGACGGCAATCGGCTACACCTTC
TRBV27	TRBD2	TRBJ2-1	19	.	CASSTRTGTRDLAFNEQFF	TGTGCCAGCAGTACCAGAACCGGGACTAGAGATCTTGCCTTCAATGAGCAGTTCTTC
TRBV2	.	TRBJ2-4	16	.	CASSLRGSLAKNIQYF	TGTGCCAGCAGCTTAAGGGGCTCCTTAGCCAAAAACATTCAGTACTTC
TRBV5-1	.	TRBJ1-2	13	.	CASRHGVTYGYTF	TGCGCCAGCAGACATGGGGTAACCTATGGCTACACCTTC
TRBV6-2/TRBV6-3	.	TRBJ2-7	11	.	CASSHWDTAYF	TGTGCCAGCAGTCATTGGGACACCGCATACTTC
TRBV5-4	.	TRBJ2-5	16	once	CASSPQMGGGQETQYF	TGTGCCAGCAGCCCTCAAATGGGCGGCGGCCAAGAGACCCAGTACTTC
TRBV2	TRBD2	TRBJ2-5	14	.	CASEGLAGVETQYF	TGTGCCAGCGAGGGACTAGCGGGAGTAGAGACCCAGTACTTC
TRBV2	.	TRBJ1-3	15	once	CASSKETIPGNTIYF	TGTGCCAGCAGTAAGGAGACCATCCCTGGAAACACCATATATTTT
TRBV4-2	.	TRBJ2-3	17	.	CASSQDRGGIVRDTQYF	TGTGCCAGCAGCCAAGATAGGGGCGGGATAGTCAGGGATACGCAGTATTTT
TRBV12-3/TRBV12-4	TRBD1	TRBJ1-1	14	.	CASTRDRAGTEAFF	TGTGCCAGCACTCGGGACAGGGCCGGCACTGAAGCTTTCTTT
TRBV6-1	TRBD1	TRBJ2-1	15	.	CASSHRTGKINEQFF	TGTGCCAGCAGTCATAGGACAGGAAAAATCAATGAGCAGTTCTTC
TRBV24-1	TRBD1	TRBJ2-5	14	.	CATSDRQGSGTQYF	TGTGCCACCAGTGACCGACAGGGGAGCGGGACCCAGTACTTC
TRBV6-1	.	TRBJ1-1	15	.	CASRPPGAVVTEAFF	TGTGCCAGCAGACCACCGGGGGCGGTGGTCACTGAAGCTTTCTTT